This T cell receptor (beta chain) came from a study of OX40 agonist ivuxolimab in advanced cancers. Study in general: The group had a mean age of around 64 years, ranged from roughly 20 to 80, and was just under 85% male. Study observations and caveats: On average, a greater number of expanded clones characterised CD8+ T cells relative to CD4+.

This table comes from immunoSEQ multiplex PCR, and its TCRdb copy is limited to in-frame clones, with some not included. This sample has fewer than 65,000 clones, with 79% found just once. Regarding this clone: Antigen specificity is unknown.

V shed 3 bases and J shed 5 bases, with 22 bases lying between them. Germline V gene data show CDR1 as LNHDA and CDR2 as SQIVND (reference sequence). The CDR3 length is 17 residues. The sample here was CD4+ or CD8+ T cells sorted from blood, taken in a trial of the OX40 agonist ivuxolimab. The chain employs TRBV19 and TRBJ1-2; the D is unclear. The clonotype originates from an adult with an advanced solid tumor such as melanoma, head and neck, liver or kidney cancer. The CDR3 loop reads CASSIRGQAARPYGYTF. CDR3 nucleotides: TGTGCCAGTAGTATTCGCGGGCAGGCCGCAAGGCCTTATGGCTACACCTTC.